This TCR beta chain was sequenced during a study of T-cell memory formation after mild COVID-19. Study information: Largely, TCR clusters stayed within a single donor.

This CDR3 is built from 16 residues. V dropped 1 base and J dropped 1 base, with 13 bases sitting between them. Per germline, CDR1 SGHVS and CDR2 FNYEAQ. MiXCR, applied by TCRdb to the 5' RACE reads, yields one record per CDR3 protein. The repertoire includes around 180,000 distinct CDR3 sequences, approximately 18% of them detected once, and roughly 3.7% sits in the top ten. The genes are TRBV7-6 and TRBJ1-1; D perhaps matches TRBD1 (6 bases). The sample was PBMCs or a T cell subset sorted from them (not recorded which). The TCR comes from a man younger than 35 who had mild COVID-19 (a few samples of this study predate the infection). Cell type and time point are not known. CDR3 nucleotides: TGTGCCAGCAGCTTAGAGGACAGAAGGTGGAACACTGAAGCTTTCTTT. Protein product: CASSLEDRRWNTEAFF.